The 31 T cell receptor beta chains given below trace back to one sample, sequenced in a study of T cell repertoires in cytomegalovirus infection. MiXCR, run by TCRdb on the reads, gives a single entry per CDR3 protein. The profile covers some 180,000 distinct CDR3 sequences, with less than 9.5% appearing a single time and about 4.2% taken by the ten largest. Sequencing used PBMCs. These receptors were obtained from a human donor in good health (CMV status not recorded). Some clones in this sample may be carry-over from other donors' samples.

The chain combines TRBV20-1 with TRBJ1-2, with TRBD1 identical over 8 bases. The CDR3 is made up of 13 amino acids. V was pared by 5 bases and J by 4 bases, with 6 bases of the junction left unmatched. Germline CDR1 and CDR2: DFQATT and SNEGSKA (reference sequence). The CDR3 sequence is CSAERQGSYGYTF. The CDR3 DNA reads TGCAGTGCTGAGCGACAGGGGTCCTATGGCTACACCTTC.

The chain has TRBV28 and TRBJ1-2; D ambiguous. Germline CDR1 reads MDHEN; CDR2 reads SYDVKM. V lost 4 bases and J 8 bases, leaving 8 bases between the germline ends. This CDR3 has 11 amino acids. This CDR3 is CASSSAGGYTF. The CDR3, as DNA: TGTGCCAGCAGTTCCGCAGGAGGCTACACCTTC.

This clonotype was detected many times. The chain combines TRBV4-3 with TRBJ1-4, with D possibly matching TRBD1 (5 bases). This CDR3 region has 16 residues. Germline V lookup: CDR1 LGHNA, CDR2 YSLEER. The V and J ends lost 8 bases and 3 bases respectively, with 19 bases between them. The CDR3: CASRRSGSRANEKLFF. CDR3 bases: TGCGCCAGCCGGAGGTCAGGGTCGCGGGCTAATGAAAAACTGTTTTTT.

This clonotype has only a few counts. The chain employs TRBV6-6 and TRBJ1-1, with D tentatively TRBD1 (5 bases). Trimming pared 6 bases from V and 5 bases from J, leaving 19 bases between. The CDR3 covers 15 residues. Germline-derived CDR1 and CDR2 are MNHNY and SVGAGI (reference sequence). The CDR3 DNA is TGTGCCAGCAGGCCCGCGATGGGGGGAAATACTGAAGCTTTCTTT. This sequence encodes CASRPAMGGNTEAFF.

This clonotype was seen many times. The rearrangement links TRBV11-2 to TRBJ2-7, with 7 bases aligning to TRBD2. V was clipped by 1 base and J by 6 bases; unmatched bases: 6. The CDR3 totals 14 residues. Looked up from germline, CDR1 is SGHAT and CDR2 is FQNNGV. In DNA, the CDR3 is TGTGCCAGCAGCTTAGCCCCCAGGGAGGGCGAGCAGTACTTC. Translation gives CASSLAPREGEQYF.

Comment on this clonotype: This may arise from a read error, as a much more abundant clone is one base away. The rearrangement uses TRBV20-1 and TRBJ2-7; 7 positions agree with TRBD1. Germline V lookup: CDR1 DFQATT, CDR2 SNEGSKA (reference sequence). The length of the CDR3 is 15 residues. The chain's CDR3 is CSARQRDRPNYEQCF. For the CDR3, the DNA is TGCAGTGCTAGACAACGGGACAGACCGAACTACGAGCAGTGCTTC.

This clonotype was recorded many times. CDR3 in DNA: TGCGCCAGCAGCCTACCTGGGACGGCCAATGAGCAGTTCTTC. This sequence encodes CASSLPGTANEQFF. The J gene is TRBJ2-1, the V gene TRBV5-1; D tentatively reads TRBD1 or TRBD2 (5 bases each). Germline V gene sequence: CDR1 SGHRS, CDR2 YFSETQ. Trimming removed 4 bases at V and 6 bases at J, with 14 bases between. There are 14 residues in the CDR3.

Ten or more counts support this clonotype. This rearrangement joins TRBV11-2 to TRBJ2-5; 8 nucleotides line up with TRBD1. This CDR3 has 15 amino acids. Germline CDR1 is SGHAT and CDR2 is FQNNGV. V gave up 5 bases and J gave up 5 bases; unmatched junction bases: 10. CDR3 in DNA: TGTGCCAGCAGCCCTCGACAGGGGCGCGGGGAGACCCAGTACTTC. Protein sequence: CASSPRQGRGETQYF.

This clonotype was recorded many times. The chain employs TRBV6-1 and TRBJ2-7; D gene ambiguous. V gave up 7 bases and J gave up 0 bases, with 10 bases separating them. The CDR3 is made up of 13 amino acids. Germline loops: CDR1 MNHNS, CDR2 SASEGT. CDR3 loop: CASTIGVSYEQYF. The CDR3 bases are TGTGCCAGCACCATCGGAGTCTCCTACGAGCAGTACTTC.

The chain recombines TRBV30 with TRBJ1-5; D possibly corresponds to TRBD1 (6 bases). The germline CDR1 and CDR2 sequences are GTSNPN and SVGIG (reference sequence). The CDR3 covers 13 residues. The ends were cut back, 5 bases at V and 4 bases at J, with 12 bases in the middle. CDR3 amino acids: CAWAGTYNQPQHF. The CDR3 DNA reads TGTGCCTGGGCCGGGACATATAATCAGCCCCAGCATTTT.

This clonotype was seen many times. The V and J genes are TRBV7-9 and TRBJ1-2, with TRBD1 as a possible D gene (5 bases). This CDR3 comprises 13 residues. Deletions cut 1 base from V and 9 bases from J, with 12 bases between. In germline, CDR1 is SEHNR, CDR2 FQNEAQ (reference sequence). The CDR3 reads CASSLGDPARYTF. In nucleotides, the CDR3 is TGTGCCAGCAGCTTAGGGGACCCGGCGCGCTACACCTTC.

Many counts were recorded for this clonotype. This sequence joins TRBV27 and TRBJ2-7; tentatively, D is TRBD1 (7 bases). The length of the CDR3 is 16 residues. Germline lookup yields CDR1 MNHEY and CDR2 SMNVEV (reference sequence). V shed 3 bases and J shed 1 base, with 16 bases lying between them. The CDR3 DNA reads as TGTGCCAGCAGTTTGCGACAGGGAGGTCGGTCCTACGAGCAGTACTTC. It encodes CASSLRQGGRSYEQYF.

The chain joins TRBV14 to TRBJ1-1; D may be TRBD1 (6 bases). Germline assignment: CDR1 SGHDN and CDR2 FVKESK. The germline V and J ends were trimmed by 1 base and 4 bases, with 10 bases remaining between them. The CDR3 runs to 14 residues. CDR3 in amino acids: CASSQVRGATEAFF. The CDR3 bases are TGTGCCAGCAGCCAAGTTAGGGGGGCCACTGAAGCTTTCTTT.

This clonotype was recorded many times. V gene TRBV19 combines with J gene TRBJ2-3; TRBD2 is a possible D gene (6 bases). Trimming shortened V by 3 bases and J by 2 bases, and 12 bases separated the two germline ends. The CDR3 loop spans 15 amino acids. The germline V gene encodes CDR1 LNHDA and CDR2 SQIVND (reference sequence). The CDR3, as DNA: TGTGCCAGTAGTATCGGGAGCGGATTCACAGATACGCAGTATTTT. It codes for CASSIGSGFTDTQYF.

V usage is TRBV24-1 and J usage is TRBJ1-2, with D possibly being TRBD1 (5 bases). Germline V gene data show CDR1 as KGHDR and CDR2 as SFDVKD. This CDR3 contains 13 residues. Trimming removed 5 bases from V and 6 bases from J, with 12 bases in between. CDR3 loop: CATSGGREDGYTF. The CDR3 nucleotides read TGTGCCACCAGTGGAGGCAGGGAGGATGGCTACACCTTC.

Here the CDR3 reads CATSRGDSVNYGYTF. Written as DNA, the CDR3 is TGTGCCACCAGCAGAGGGGACAGCGTTAACTATGGCTACACCTTC. The gene calls are TRBV15 and TRBJ1-2; 7 bases align to TRBD1. CDR1 is LNHNV, CDR2 YYDKDF, per germline (reference sequence). V lost 1 base to trimming and J lost 1 base; unmatched junction nucleotides: 3. The length of the CDR3 is 15 residues.

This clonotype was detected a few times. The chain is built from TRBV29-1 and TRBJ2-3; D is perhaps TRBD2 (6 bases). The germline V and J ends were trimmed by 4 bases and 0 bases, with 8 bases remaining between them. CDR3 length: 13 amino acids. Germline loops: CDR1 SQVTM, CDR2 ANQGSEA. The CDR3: CSVGGVSTDTQYF. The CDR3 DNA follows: TGCAGCGTTGGGGGGGTCAGCACAGATACGCAGTATTTT.

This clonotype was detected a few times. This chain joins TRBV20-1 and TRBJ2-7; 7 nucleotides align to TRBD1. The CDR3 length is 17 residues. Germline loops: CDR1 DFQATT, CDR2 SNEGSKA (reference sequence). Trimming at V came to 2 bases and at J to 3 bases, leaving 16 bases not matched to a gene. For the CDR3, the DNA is TGCAGTGCTAGACAAGCGACAGGGTCGGCCTATCTCTACGAGCAGTACTTC. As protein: CSARQATGSAYLYEQYF.

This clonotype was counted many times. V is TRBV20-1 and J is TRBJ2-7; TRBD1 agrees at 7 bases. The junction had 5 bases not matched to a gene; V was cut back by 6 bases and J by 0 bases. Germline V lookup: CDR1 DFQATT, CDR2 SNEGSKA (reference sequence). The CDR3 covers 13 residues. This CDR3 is CSANRGTSYEQYF. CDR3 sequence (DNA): TGCAGTGCCAACAGGGGAACCTCCTACGAGCAGTACTTC.

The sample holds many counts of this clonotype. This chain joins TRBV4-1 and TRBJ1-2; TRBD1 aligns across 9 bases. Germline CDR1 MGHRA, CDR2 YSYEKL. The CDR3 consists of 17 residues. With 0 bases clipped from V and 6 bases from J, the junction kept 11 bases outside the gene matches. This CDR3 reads CASSQEGTGRGRHGYTF. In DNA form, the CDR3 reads TGCGCCAGCAGCCAAGAAGGGACAGGGCGAGGACGCCATGGCTACACCTTC.

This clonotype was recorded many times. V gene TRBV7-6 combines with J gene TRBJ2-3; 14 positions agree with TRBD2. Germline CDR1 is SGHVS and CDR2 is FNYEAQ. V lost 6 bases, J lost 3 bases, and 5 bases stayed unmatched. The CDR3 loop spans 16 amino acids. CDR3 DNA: TGTGCCAGCAGGAGGACTAGCGGGGGGCAAACAGATACGCAGTATTTT. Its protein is CASRRTSGGQTDTQYF.

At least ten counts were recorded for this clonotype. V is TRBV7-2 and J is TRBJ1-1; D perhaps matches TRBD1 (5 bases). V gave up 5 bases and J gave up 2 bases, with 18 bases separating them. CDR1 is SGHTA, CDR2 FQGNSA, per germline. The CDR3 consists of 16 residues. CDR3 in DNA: TGTGCCAGCAGCCCGGGAATGACAGCAATAAACACTGAAGCTTTCTTT. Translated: CASSPGMTAINTEAFF.

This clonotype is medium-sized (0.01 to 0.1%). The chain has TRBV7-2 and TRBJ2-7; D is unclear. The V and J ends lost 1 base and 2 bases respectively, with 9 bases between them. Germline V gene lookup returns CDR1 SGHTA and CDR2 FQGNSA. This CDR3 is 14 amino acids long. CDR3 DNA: TGTGCCAGCAGCTTAGGCCCAGCAGCCTACGAGCAGTACTTC. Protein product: CASSLGPAAYEQYF.

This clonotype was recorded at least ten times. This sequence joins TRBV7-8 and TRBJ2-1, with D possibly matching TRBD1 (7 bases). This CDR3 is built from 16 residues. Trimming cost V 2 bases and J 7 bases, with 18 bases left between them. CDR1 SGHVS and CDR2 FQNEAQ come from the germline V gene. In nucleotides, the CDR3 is TGTGCCAGCAGCTTACTAGCGAGGGGGCATGAGAATGAGCAGTTCTTC. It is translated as CASSLLARGHENEQFF.

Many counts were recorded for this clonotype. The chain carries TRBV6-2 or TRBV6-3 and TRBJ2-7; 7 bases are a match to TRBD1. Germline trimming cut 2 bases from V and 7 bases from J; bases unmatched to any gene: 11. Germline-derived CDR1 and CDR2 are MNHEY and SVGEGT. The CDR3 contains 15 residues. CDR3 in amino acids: CASSYVYDRAQEQYF. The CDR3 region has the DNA TGTGCCAGCAGTTACGTCTACGACAGGGCTCAAGAGCAGTACTTC.

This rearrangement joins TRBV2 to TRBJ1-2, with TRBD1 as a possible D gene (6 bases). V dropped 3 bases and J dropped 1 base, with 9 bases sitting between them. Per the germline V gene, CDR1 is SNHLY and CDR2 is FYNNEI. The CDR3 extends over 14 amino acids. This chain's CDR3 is CASSEDSFNYGYTF. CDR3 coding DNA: TGTGCCAGCAGTGAGGACAGCTTTAACTATGGCTACACCTTC.

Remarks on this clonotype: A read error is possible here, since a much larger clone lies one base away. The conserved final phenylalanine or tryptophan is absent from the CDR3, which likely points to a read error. DNA for the CDR3: TGTGCCAGCAGCTTACGAGGGAACTATGGCTACACCCTC. Its protein product is CASSLRGNYGYTL. The rearrangement links TRBV7-2 to TRBJ1-2; no firm D call. Germline CDR1 SGHTA, CDR2 FQGNSA. CDR3 length: 13 residues. Trimming stripped 2 bases from V and 2 bases from J, with 6 bases between.

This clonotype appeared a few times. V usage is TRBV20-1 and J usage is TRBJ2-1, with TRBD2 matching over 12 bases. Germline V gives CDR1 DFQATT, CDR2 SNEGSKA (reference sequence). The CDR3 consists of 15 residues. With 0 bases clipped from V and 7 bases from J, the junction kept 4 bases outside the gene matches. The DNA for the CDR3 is TGCAGTGCTAGAGACCGACTAGCGGGAGTGAATGAGCAGTTCTTC. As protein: CSARDRLAGVNEQFF.

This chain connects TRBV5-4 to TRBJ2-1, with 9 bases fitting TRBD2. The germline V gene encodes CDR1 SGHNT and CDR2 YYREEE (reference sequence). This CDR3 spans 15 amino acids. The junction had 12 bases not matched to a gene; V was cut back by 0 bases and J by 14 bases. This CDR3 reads CASSLVGREGPKEFF. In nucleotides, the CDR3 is TGTGCCAGCAGCTTGGTAGGGCGGGAGGGTCCCAAGGAGTTCTTC.

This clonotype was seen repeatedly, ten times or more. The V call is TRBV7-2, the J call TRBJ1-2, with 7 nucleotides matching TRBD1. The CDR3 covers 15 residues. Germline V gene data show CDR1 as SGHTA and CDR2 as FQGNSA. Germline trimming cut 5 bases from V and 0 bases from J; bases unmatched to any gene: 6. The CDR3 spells CASSQQGTTNYGYTF. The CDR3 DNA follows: TGTGCCAGCAGCCAACAGGGGACAACTAACTATGGCTACACCTTC. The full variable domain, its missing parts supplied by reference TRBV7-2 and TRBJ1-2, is GAGVSQSPSNKVTEKGKDVELRCDPISGHTALYWYRQSLGQGLEFLIYFQGNSAPDKSGLPSDRFSAERTGGSVSTLTIQRTQQEDSAVYLCASSQQGTTNYGYTFGSGTRLTVV.

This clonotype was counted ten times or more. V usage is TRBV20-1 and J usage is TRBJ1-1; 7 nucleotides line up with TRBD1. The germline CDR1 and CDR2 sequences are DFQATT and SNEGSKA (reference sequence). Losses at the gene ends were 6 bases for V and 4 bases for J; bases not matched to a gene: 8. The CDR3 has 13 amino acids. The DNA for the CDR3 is TGCAGTGCGGAGACAGGGTTGGCCACTGAAGCTTTCTTT. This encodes CSAETGLATEAFF.